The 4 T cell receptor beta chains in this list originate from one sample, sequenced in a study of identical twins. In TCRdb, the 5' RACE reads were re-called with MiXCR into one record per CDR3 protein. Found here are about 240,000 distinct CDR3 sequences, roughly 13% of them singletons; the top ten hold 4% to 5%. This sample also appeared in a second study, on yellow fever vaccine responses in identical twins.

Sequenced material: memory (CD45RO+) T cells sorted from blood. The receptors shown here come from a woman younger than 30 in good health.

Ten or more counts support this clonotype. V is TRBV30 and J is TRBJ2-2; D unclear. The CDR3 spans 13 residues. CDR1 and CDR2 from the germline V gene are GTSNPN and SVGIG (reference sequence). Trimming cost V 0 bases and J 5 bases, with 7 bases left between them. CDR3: CAWSVWATGELFF. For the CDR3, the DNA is TGTGCCTGGAGTGTCTGGGCGACCGGGGAGCTGTTTTTT.

CDR3 residues: CASSPRTGVAEQYF. DNA for the CDR3: TGTGCCAGCAGCCCGAGGACAGGGGTGGCCGAGCAGTACTTC. The chain recombines TRBV7-9 with TRBJ2-7, with 9 bases aligning to TRBD1. CDR1 is SEHNR, CDR2 FQNEAQ, per germline (reference sequence). V trimming: 5 bases; J trimming: 6 bases; junction bases outside the gene matches: 8. This CDR3 is 14 amino acids long.

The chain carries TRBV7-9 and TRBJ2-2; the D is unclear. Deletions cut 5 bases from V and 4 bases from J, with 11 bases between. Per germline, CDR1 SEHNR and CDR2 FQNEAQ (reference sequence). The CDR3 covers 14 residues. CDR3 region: CASSLLMATGELFF. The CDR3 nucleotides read TGTGCCAGCAGCCTCTTGATGGCCACCGGGGAGCTGTTTTTT.

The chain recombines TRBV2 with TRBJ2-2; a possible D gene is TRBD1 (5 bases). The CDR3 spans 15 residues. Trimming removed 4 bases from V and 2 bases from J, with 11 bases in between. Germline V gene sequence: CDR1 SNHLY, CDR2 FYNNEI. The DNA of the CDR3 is TGTGCCAGCAGTGGAGACAGCGTAAACACCGGGGAGCTGTTTTTT. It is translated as CASSGDSVNTGELFF.